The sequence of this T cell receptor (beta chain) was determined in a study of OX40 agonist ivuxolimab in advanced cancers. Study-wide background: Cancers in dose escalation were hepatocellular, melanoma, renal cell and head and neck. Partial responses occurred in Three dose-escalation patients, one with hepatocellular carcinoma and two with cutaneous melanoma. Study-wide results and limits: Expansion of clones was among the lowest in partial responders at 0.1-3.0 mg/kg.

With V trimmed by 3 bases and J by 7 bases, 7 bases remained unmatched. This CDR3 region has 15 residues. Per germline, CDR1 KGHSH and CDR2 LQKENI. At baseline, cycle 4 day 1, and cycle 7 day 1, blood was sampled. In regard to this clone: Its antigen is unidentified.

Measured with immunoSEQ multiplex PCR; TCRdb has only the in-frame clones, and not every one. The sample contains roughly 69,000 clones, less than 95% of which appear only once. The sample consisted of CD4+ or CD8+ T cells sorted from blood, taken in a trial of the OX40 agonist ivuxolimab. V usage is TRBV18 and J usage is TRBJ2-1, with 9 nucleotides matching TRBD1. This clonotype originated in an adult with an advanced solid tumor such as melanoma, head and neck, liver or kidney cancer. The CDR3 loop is CASSPDRGKWNEQFF. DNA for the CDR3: TGTGCCAGCTCACCTGACAGGGGGAAGTGGAATGAGCAGTTCTTC.